The TCR beta chain described here comes from a study of post-analysis software for immune sequencing data. The CDR3 length is 15 residues. V was clipped by 3 bases and J by 1 base, with 11 bases between them. Germline V gene sequence: CDR1 SGHDT, CDR2 YYEEEE. Points from the study as a whole: Among four to six TRBV segments more frequent in patients than controls were TRBV5-6, TRBV5-1 and TRBV20-1.

Notes on this clonotype: Its antigen remains unknown.

Unique molecular identifiers were present in the TCR beta cDNA libraries. TCRdb fed the PCR reads into MiXCR, producing one record per CDR3 protein. The sample records around 400,000 distinct CDR3 sequences, less than 35% being singletons. Sequenced: blood. This receptor was taken from a girl aged 5-17 years with multiple sclerosis. The chain combines TRBV5-6 with TRBJ1-5; the D gene is possibly TRBD1 (6 bases). The CDR3 DNA sequence: TGTGCCAGCAGCTATCGGGGGGCGAGCAATCAGCCCCAGCATTTT. It is translated as CASSYRGASNQPQHF. Full variable domain (remainder filled in from reference TRBV5-6 and TRBJ1-5): DAGVTQSPTHLIKTRGQQVTLRCSPKSGHDTVSWYQQALGQGPQFIFQYYEEEERQRGNFPDRFSGHQFPNYSSELNVNALLLGDSALYLCASSYRGASNQPQHFGDGTRLSIL.